The 26 T cell receptor beta chains below all came from one sample that was sequenced in a study of T-cell memory formation after mild COVID-19. From the 5' RACE reads, TCRdb called clonotypes with MiXCR, one entry per CDR3 protein. The sample yields some 210,000 distinct CDR3 sequences, about 11% seen once. Sequenced material: PBMCs or a T cell subset sorted from them (not recorded which). These receptors all stem from a man between 18 and 35 years old who had mild COVID-19 (a few samples of this study predate the infection). Cell type and time point are not known.

The chain links TRBV27 to TRBJ1-2; D call uncertain. Trimming took 3 bases from V and 7 from J, leaving 12 bases between them. The CDR3 extends over 13 amino acids. Germline V lookup: CDR1 MNHEY, CDR2 SMNVEV (reference sequence). The CDR3 here is CASSFEGVSGYTF. CDR3 nucleotides: TGTGCCAGCAGTTTCGAGGGCGTCTCTGGCTACACCTTC.

The CDR3 loop is CASSELRADTDTQYF. The CDR3 nucleotides read TGTGCCAGCAGTGAACTAAGGGCGGACACAGATACGCAGTATTTT. The V gene is TRBV25-1, the J gene TRBJ2-3; D is undetermined. Germline lookup yields CDR1 MGHDK and CDR2 SYGVNS. Trimming removed 2 bases at V and 2 bases at J, with 11 bases between. This CDR3 comprises 15 residues.

The table lists this clonotype with a few counts. The chain carries TRBV5-5 and TRBJ2-5, with 14 bases matching TRBD2. The CDR3 is made up of 18 amino acids. With 2 bases clipped from V and 1 base from J, the junction kept 7 bases outside the gene matches. The V gene's germline CDR1 is SGHKS and CDR2 YYEKEE (reference sequence). CDR3 bases: TGTGCCAGCAGCTTCCCGGGACTAGCGGGGGTCAGCCAAGAGACCCAGTACTTC. Amino acids: CASSFPGLAGVSQETQYF. The complete variable domain, with remaining parts taken from reference TRBV5-5 and TRBJ2-5, reads DAGVTQSPTHLIKTRGQQVTLRCSPISGHKSVSWYQQVLGQGPQFIFQYYEKEERGRGNFPDRFSARQFPNYSSELNVNALLLGDSALYLCASSFPGLAGVSQETQYFGPGTRLLVL.

V and J are TRBV20-1 and TRBJ2-3, with 7 nucleotides matching TRBD1. The CDR3 sequence is 14 residues long. In germline, CDR1 is DFQATT, CDR2 SNEGSKA (reference sequence). V trimming: 6 bases; J trimming: 0 bases; junction bases outside the gene matches: 6. The CDR3 DNA sequence: TGCAGTGCCCCGAGGACAGGTAGCACAGATACGCAGTATTTT. It yields the protein CSAPRTGSTDTQYF.

This clonotype has more than one count but fewer than ten. This chain joins TRBV20-1 and TRBJ2-1; TRBD2 aligns across 9 bases. In germline, CDR1 is DFQATT, CDR2 SNEGSKA (reference sequence). The CDR3 contains 15 residues. Trimming took 0 bases from V and 8 from J; bases not matched to a gene: 8. The CDR3 DNA is TGCAGTGCTAGAGATGCAGGACTAGCGTCCCATGAGCAGTTCTTC. Translation gives CSARDAGLASHEQFF.

The chain is built from TRBV7-6 and TRBJ2-2; unclear D gene. The CDR3 loop spans 15 amino acids. V was pared by 1 base and J by 3 bases, with 9 bases between. Germline V gene lookup returns CDR1 SGHVS and CDR2 FNYEAQ. CDR3 nucleotides: TGTGCCAGCAGCTTAGGGACCGTATACACCGGGGAGCTGTTTTTT. Translation: CASSLGTVYTGELFF.

This clonotype was detected ten times or more. The rearrangement links TRBV18 to TRBJ1-1; 8 bases align to TRBD1. Germline V CDR1 and CDR2: KGHSH, LQKENI. The ends lost 6 bases at V and 0 bases at J; junction bases unmatched: 9. This CDR3 contains 16 residues. CDR3 in amino acids: CASSPDRGTMNTEAFF. CDR3 bases: TGTGCCAGCTCTCCTGACAGGGGAACCATGAACACTGAAGCTTTCTTT.

The chain uses TRBV3-1 and TRBJ2-1; 12 positions agree with TRBD2. The CDR3 length is 15 residues. The V and J ends lost 5 bases and 8 bases, in that order; junction bases with no gene match: 7. Germline loops: CDR1 LGHDT, CDR2 YNNKEL (reference sequence). The DNA for the CDR3 is TGTGCCAGCAGCGTATCTAGCGGGGGGGCGGATGAGCAGTTCTTC. This gives the protein CASSVSSGGADEQFF.

This clonotype has more than one count but fewer than ten. This chain connects TRBV9 to TRBJ1-1, with TRBD1 matching 8 bases. V lost 7 bases and J lost 2; bases outside the gene matches: 13. The CDR3 covers 16 residues. Germline V lookup: CDR1 SGDLS, CDR2 YYNGEE. The CDR3, as DNA: TGTGCCAGCGGGAGGGGGGGACAGGACCATAACACTGAAGCTTTCTTT. This sequence encodes CASGRGGQDHNTEAFF.

This clonotype has only a few counts. The rearrangement uses TRBV30 and TRBJ2-3, with 11 bases aligning to TRBD2. V was clipped by 5 bases and J by 5 bases; unmatched bases: 3. Per germline, CDR1 GTSNPN and CDR2 SVGIG (reference sequence). The length of the CDR3 is 13 residues. In DNA, the CDR3 is TGTGCCTGGCTAGCGGGGGGTGGAGATACGCAGTATTTT. Its protein is CAWLAGGGDTQYF. Combining the CDR3 with reference TRBV30 and TRBJ2-3 gives the whole variable domain SQTIHQWPATLVQPVGSPLSLECTVEGTSNPNLYWYRQAAGRGLQLLFYSVGIGQISSEVPQNLSASRPQDRQFILSSKKLLLSDSGFYLCAWLAGGGDTQYFGPGTRLTVL.

This clonotype was found a few times. The rearrangement links TRBV5-1 to TRBJ1-5, with D possibly being TRBD1 (5 bases). This CDR3 contains 14 residues. Germline CDR1 is SGHRS and CDR2 is YFSETQ. V was clipped by 3 bases and J by 3 bases, with 10 bases between them. CDR3 sequence (DNA): TGCGCCAGCAGCTCGGGGACGGACAATCAGCCCCAGCATTTT. Residues: CASSSGTDNQPQHF.

This clonotype has only a few counts. V usage is TRBV2 and J usage is TRBJ2-2; the D gene is possibly TRBD2 (5 bases). This CDR3 is built from 15 residues. CDR1 and CDR2 from the germline V gene are SNHLY and FYNNEI. Trimming took 4 bases from V and 2 from J, leaving 11 bases between them. The CDR3 nucleotides are TGTGCCAGCAGTGGGAGGACTCCCAACACCGGGGAGCTGTTTTTT. Amino acid sequence: CASSGRTPNTGELFF.

V and J are TRBV20-1 and TRBJ2-7; perhaps TRBD2 as D (6 bases). V shed 3 bases and J shed 4 bases, with 13 bases lying between them. Germline assignment: CDR1 DFQATT and CDR2 SNEGSKA (reference sequence). The CDR3 covers 13 residues. CDR3 nucleotide sequence: TGCAGTGCTAGCGGGGGTTTGGGGTACGAGCAGTACGTC. This encodes CSASGGLGYEQYV.

This clonotype was seen more than once but under ten times. The V and J genes are TRBV4-3 and TRBJ1-4, with D uncertain. The CDR3 length is 14 residues. From germline, CDR1 is LGHNA and CDR2 YSLEER. Trimming removed 4 bases at V and 4 bases at J, with 10 bases between. The CDR3: CASSPGENNEKLFF. The CDR3 nucleotides are TGCGCCAGCAGCCCCGGGGAAAATAATGAAAAACTGTTTTTT.

The chain couples TRBV4-1 to TRBJ2-2, with 9 bases fitting TRBD2. This CDR3 is 14 amino acids long. Trimming cost V 3 bases and J 6 bases; bases outside gene matches: 2. CDR1 and CDR2 (germline): MGHRA, YSYEKL. This CDR3 reads CASSQAGGSGELFF. The CDR3 DNA reads as TGCGCCAGCAGCCAGGCGGGGGGGTCCGGGGAGCTGTTTTTT.

This clonotype has more than one count but fewer than ten. V gene TRBV11-2 combines with J gene TRBJ2-5; TRBD1 aligns across 11 bases. V lost 0 bases and J lost 4; bases outside the gene matches: 4. In germline, CDR1 is SGHAT, CDR2 FQNNGV. This CDR3 spans 16 amino acids. The CDR3 region has the DNA TGTGCCAGCAGCTTAGACGGGACAGGGGGTCGAGAGACCCAGTACTTC. This sequence encodes CASSLDGTGGRETQYF.

The chain links TRBV5-6 to TRBJ1-1, with 8 bases fitting TRBD1. CDR1 is SGHDT and CDR2 is YYEEEE in the germline V gene. This CDR3 comprises 15 residues. With V trimmed by 5 bases and J by 0 bases, 6 bases remained unmatched. The CDR3, as DNA: TGTGCCAGCAGATACCGACAGGGGATGAACACTGAAGCTTTCTTT. Protein product: CASRYRQGMNTEAFF.

The chain joins TRBV5-4 to TRBJ2-1, with D possibly TRBD1 on 5 matching bases. This CDR3 has 15 residues. CDR1 and CDR2 from the germline V gene are SGHNT and YYREEE (reference sequence). Trimming pared 0 bases from V and 8 bases from J, leaving 15 bases between. CDR3 sequence (DNA): TGTGCCAGCAGCTTGGCCGGCAGGGAAGGCGATGAGCAGTTCTTC. Its translation: CASSLAGREGDEQFF.

This clonotype came up many times. This rearrangement joins TRBV4-3 to TRBJ2-3; possibly TRBD2 for D (6 bases). Germline V lookup: CDR1 LGHNA, CDR2 YSLEER. The CDR3 has 15 amino acids. The V end was cut by 1 base, the J end by 1 base, with 9 bases between. Here the CDR3 reads CASSQGASGTDTQYF. The DNA for the CDR3 is TGCGCCAGCAGCCAAGGGGCTAGCGGCACAGATACGCAGTATTTT.

The rearrangement links TRBV6-2 or TRBV6-3 to TRBJ2-2; D is ambiguous. CDR1 is MNHEY, CDR2 SVGEGT, per germline. Trimming took 0 bases from V and 6 from J, leaving 5 bases between them. The CDR3 consists of 13 residues. CDR3 in amino acids: CASSYSKSGELFF. CDR3 bases: TGTGCCAGCAGTTACTCGAAATCCGGGGAGCTGTTTTTT.

The rearrangement joins TRBV7-3 to TRBJ2-7; D may be TRBD2 (6 bases). The CDR3 is 11 amino acids. Looked up from germline, CDR1 is SGHTA and CDR2 is FQGTGA. V was shortened by 5 bases and J by 7 bases, with 9 bases between the two germline ends. The CDR3, as DNA: TGTGCCAGCAGCAATGGGGGGGAGCAGTACTTC. This gives the protein CASSNGGEQYF.

V is TRBV18 and J is TRBJ1-2; D is unresolved. Germline loops: CDR1 KGHSH, CDR2 LQKENI. V dropped 0 bases and J dropped 0 bases, with 5 bases sitting between them. This CDR3 is 14 amino acids long. The CDR3 region is CASSPPGANYGYTF. The CDR3 bases are TGTGCCAGCTCACCACCGGGAGCTAACTATGGCTACACCTTC.

This clonotype was seen a few times. V and J are TRBV7-3 and TRBJ2-3; tentative D call: TRBD2 (5 bases). Per germline, CDR1 SGHTA and CDR2 FQGTGA. Trimming stripped 4 bases from V and 0 bases from J, with 11 bases between. This CDR3 spans 15 amino acids. In nucleotides, the CDR3 is TGTGCCAGCAGCTCTAGCAGAGCTAGCACAGATACGCAGTATTTT. It encodes CASSSSRASTDTQYF.

There are many counts of this clonotype. V gene TRBV20-1 combines with J gene TRBJ2-3, with D perhaps matching TRBD1 (6 bases). V gave up 3 bases and J gave up 7 bases, with 14 bases separating them. The CDR3 is made up of 13 amino acids. Germline values: CDR1 DFQATT, CDR2 SNEGSKA (reference sequence). CDR3 region: CSARSLGQNTQYF. The CDR3 coding sequence is TGCAGTGCTAGGTCACTGGGACAAAATACGCAGTATTTT.

The chain joins TRBV18 to TRBJ1-1; no clear D. CDR1 KGHSH and CDR2 LQKENI come from the germline V gene. Trimming took off 4 bases at V and 7 bases at J, with 10 bases between the two ends. The CDR3 totals 12 residues. Here the CDR3 DNA reads TGTGCCAGCTCACATAGCCGGGATGAAGCTTTCTTT. It codes for CASSHSRDEAFF.

This clonotype was found a few times. This rearrangement joins TRBV7-2 to TRBJ1-1; D perhaps matches TRBD1 (5 bases). Germline CDR1 SGHTA, CDR2 FQGNSA. CDR3 length: 13 amino acids. V was pared by 5 bases and J by 14 bases, with 21 bases between. The CDR3 bases are TGTGCCAGCAGCCCGGCAGGGCCACTTGAAATCTTCTTT. Protein sequence: CASSPAGPLEIFF.